Listed below are T cell receptor beta chains from one sample, sequenced in a study of tumor-infiltrating lymphocytes in oesophageal squamous cell carcinoma. Via MiXCR, TCRdb re-called the PCR reads, giving one row per CDR3 protein. The sample records about 15,000 distinct CDR3 sequences, around 51% being singletons. The sample consisted of esophageal tumor tissue. The receptors were gathered from a female donor with esophageal squamous cell carcinoma. The CDR3 runs from the conserved cysteine through the conserved F or W. Fields, in order: J gene, V gene, D gene, clone size, CDR3 DNA, CDR3 protein. The D gene is left open where the match is weak. Expanded clones are given a class, and other clones once, few, many or no size at all.

j_call: TRBJ2-5; v_call: TRBV7-6; d_call: TRBD2; clone_size: once; cdr3_nt: TGTGCTAGCAGCTCATCGGTGGGACTAGCGACTCAAGAGACCCAGTACTTC; cdr3_aa: CASSSSVGLATQETQYF
j_call: TRBJ1-5; v_call: TRBV2; d_call: TRBD1; clone_size: NA; cdr3_nt: TGTGCCAGCAGTCGGGACAGGAGTAGCAATCAGCCCCAGCATTTT; cdr3_aa: CASSRDRSSNQPQHF
j_call: TRBJ2-5; v_call: TRBV11-3; d_call: NA; clone_size: NA; cdr3_nt: TGTGCCAGCAGCTTAAATAGCTTAGAGACCCAGTACTTC; cdr3_aa: CASSLNSLETQYF
j_call: TRBJ2-6; v_call: TRBV5-4; d_call: NA; clone_size: NA; cdr3_nt: TGTGCCAGCAGCTTGGAACAAACTGGGGCCAACGTCCTGACTTTC; cdr3_aa: CASSLEQTGANVLTF
j_call: TRBJ2-7; v_call: TRBV7-2; d_call: TRBD2; clone_size: NA; cdr3_nt: TGTGCCAGCAGAGATAAGACTAGCGGCTACGAGCAGTACTTC; cdr3_aa: CASRDKTSGYEQYF
j_call: TRBJ2-1; v_call: TRBV12-5; d_call: NA; clone_size: NA; cdr3_nt: TGTGCTAGTGGTTTGCCGGTATACAATGAGCAGTTCTTC; cdr3_aa: CASGLPVYNEQFF
j_call: TRBJ2-5; v_call: TRBV5-1; d_call: NA; clone_size: NA; cdr3_nt: TGCGCCAGCAGCTTGGTGGGGGCCATATACAATGAGCAGTACTTC; cdr3_aa: CASSLVGAIYNEQYF
j_call: TRBJ2-7; v_call: TRBV28; d_call: TRBD2; clone_size: NA; cdr3_nt: TGTGCCAGCAGTTTCCAGCGGGAGCCCTACGAGCAGTACTTC; cdr3_aa: CASSFQREPYEQYF
j_call: TRBJ2-7; v_call: TRBV28; d_call: TRBD2; clone_size: NA; cdr3_nt: TGTGCCAGCAACCGACTAGCGGGCTACGAGCAGTACTTC; cdr3_aa: CASNRLAGYEQYF
j_call: TRBJ1-1; v_call: TRBV7-6; d_call: NA; clone_size: NA; cdr3_nt: TGTGCCAGCAGCTTAGGAGGGGTTGAAGCTTTCTTT; cdr3_aa: CASSLGGVEAFF
j_call: TRBJ2-7; v_call: TRBV7-8; d_call: TRBD1; clone_size: NA; cdr3_nt: TGTGCCAGCAGCCGGTGGAGTACAGGGGGCTGGGACGAGCAGTACTTC; cdr3_aa: CASSRWSTGGWDEQYF
j_call: TRBJ1-2; v_call: TRBV7-9; d_call: NA; clone_size: NA; cdr3_nt: TGTGCCAGCACCCCGGGGTTGTCGCGGGGCTATGGCTACACCTTC; cdr3_aa: CASTPGLSRGYGYTF
j_call: TRBJ2-3; v_call: TRBV12-3/TRBV12-4; d_call: NA; clone_size: few; cdr3_nt: TGTGCCAGCAGCCGACTAGCAGATACGCAGTATTTT; cdr3_aa: CASSRLADTQYF